A single sample gave rise to the 29 T cell receptor beta chains below, sequenced in a study of Ad26.COV2.S vaccination and SARS-CoV-2 variants. The treatment is: about 20 received Ad26.COV2.S at low or high dose, single or two shots; 5 received placebo; per-sample allocation not given. Repertoires come from day 63 after the first vaccine or placebo injection. The data were produced by immunoSEQ multiplex PCR, yet TCRdb's version contains in-frame clones alone and is incomplete. The sample lists hundreds of thousands of clones; 86% were seen once. The sample here was peripheral blood, taken in a trial of Ad26.COV2.S vaccine versus placebo. The receptor source for this set is a person between 18 and 65 years old who received the Ad26.COV2.S COVID-19 vaccine or a placebo.

The chain combines TRBV28 with TRBJ1-2; D is uncertain. This CDR3 comprises 15 residues. V was cut by 5 bases and J by 2 bases, with 15 bases left in between. Germline CDR1 reads MDHEN; CDR2 reads SYDVKM. The CDR3 loop is CASSTSGPPNYGYTF. CDR3 in DNA: TGTGCCAGCAGTACCAGTGGACCCCCAAACTATGGCTACACCTTC.

The J gene is TRBJ1-1, the V gene TRBV28; 7 positions agree with TRBD1. This CDR3 has 14 residues. Losses at the gene ends were 5 bases for V and 7 bases for J; bases not matched to a gene: 10. CDR1 and CDR2 from the germline V gene are MDHEN and SYDVKM. In nucleotides, the CDR3 is TGTGCCAGCAGTCCGGGGGACAGAATAGGTGAAGCTTTCTTT. It translates to CASSPGDRIGEAFF.

This chain connects TRBV28 to TRBJ2-2, with TRBD2 as a possible D gene (6 bases). There are 16 residues in the CDR3. Germline-derived CDR1 and CDR2 are MDHEN and SYDVKM. The V gene lost 2 bases and the J gene lost 3 bases, with 13 bases spanning the gap. CDR3 bases: TGTGCCAGCAGTTTACAGGGACTGGCCTACACCGGGGAGCTGTTTTTT. Its translation is CASSLQGLAYTGELFF. The full variable domain, in which reference TRBV28 and TRBJ2-2 provide the parts outside the CDR3, is DVKVTQSSRYLVKRTGEKVFLECVQDMDHENMFWYRQDPGLGLRLIYFSYDVKMKEKGDIPEGYSVSREKKERFSLILESASTNQTSMYLCASSLQGLAYTGELFFGEGSRLTVL.

The genes are TRBV18 and TRBJ2-7; tentative D call: TRBD1 (6 bases). From germline, CDR1 is KGHSH and CDR2 LQKENI. V lost 0 bases and J lost 4, with 16 bases in between. The CDR3 is made up of 16 amino acids. The CDR3 region has the DNA TGTGCCAGCTCACCACCGATCCAGGGGAGTGGTTACGAGCAGTACTTC. This codes for CASSPPIQGSGYEQYF.

The gene calls are TRBV14 and TRBJ2-1; D gene uncertain. Deletions cut 4 bases from V and 8 bases from J, with 21 bases between. The CDR3 has 16 residues. Germline assignment: CDR1 SGHDN and CDR2 FVKESK. CDR3 amino acids: CASSPLGALLVDEQFF. The CDR3 DNA sequence: TGTGCCAGCAGCCCCTTGGGCGCATTGCTAGTGGATGAGCAGTTCTTC.

This sequence joins TRBV25-1 and TRBJ2-1; the D call may be TRBD1 or TRBD2 (8 bases each). Germline V gives CDR1 MGHDK, CDR2 SYGVNS. The CDR3 runs 15 residues. Trimming cost V 7 bases and J 5 bases, with 18 bases left between them. The DNA of the CDR3 is TGTGCCAGCACCAGGGGGCTAGCGGGTAACAATGAGCAGTTCTTC. Translation: CASTRGLAGNNEQFF.

This chain joins TRBV13 and TRBJ2-7; D is perhaps TRBD1 (6 bases). CDR3 length: 16 residues. With 4 bases removed from V and 2 bases from J, the gap between germline ends came to 18 bases. Germline-derived CDR1 and CDR2 are PRHDT and FYEKMQ (reference sequence). The CDR3 DNA follows: TGTGCCAGCAGCTCGTACCGGGACAAGGGGGCCTACGAGCAGTACTTC. The encoded protein is CASSSYRDKGAYEQYF.

The chain is built from TRBV18 and TRBJ2-7, with D uncertain. V shed 0 bases and J shed 3 bases, with 12 bases lying between them. Germline CDR1 and CDR2: KGHSH and LQKENI. The CDR3 totals 15 residues. The chain's CDR3 is CASSPPLHTLYEQYF. CDR3 DNA: TGTGCCAGCTCACCACCACTTCACACTCTCTACGAGCAGTACTTC.

The chain has TRBV7-2 and TRBJ2-1; TRBD1 is a possible D gene (6 bases). This CDR3 has 12 residues. Looked up from germline, CDR1 is SGHTA and CDR2 is FQGNSA. Trimming took 5 bases from V and 9 from J, leaving 11 bases between them. The CDR3, as DNA: TGTGCCAGCAGCCCACAGGGTTTTGAGCAGTTCTTC. Translated: CASSPQGFEQFF.

The chain carries TRBV11-2 and TRBJ1-2; TRBD1 matches 7 bases. This CDR3 spans 14 amino acids. J lost 3 bases, V lost 6 bases, and 7 bases had no gene match. Per germline, CDR1 SGHAT and CDR2 FQNNGV. The CDR3 DNA reads TGTGCCAGCAGGAGACAGGGACGAGACTATGGCTACACCTTC. The encoded protein is CASRRQGRDYGYTF.

The rearrangement uses TRBV19 and TRBJ2-1; no clear D. Germline V CDR1 and CDR2: LNHDA, SQIVND (reference sequence). The ends were cut back, 1 base at V and 5 bases at J, with 9 bases in the middle. The CDR3 runs to 14 residues. In DNA form, the CDR3 reads TGTGCCAGTAGTATAGTGCGACCAAACAATGAGCAGTTCTTC. Translated: CASSIVRPNNEQFF.

This clone was seen once. J is TRBJ1-1 and V is TRBV9; D unresolved. Trimming stripped 0 bases from V and 7 bases from J, with 10 bases between. The CDR3 loop spans 13 amino acids. Per the germline V gene, CDR1 is SGDLS and CDR2 is YYNGEE. The CDR3 DNA reads as TGTGCCAGCAGCGTAGTGGGGTGGGGTGAAGCTTTCTTT. The encoded protein is CASSVVGWGEAFF. The whole variable domain, filled in from reference TRBV9 and TRBJ1-1, reads DSGVTQTPKHLITATGQRVTLRCSPRSGDLSVYWYQQSLDQGLQFLIQYYNGEERAKGNILERFSAQQFPDLHSELNLSSLELGDSALYFCASSVVGWGEAFFGQGTRLTVV.

The chain links TRBV24-1 to TRBJ2-1; the D gene is possibly TRBD2 (6 bases). This CDR3 region has 15 residues. Trimming stripped 4 bases from V and 5 bases from J, with 14 bases between. The V gene's germline CDR1 is KGHDR and CDR2 SFDVKD. As DNA, the CDR3 is TGTGCCACCAGTGAGGGGGGACGCTCGGACAATGAGCAGTTCTTC. Its translation is CATSEGGRSDNEQFF.

The chain links TRBV7-8 to TRBJ2-7; D remains ambiguous. The CDR3 has 14 residues. V was pared by 6 bases and J by 2 bases, with 14 bases between. The germline V gene encodes CDR1 SGHVS and CDR2 FQNEAQ. Here the CDR3 DNA reads TGTGCCAGCAGTTTGGAGTCCCTTACCTACGAGCAGTACTTC. Translating it yields CASSLESLTYEQYF.

V gene TRBV7-2 combines with J gene TRBJ2-3; D is uncertain. The germline V gene encodes CDR1 SGHTA and CDR2 FQGNSA. V was cut by 6 bases and J by 1 base, with 2 bases left in between. The CDR3 is 11 amino acids. The CDR3 loop is CASRRTDTQYF. CDR3 coding DNA: TGTGCCAGCAGACGCACAGATACGCAGTATTTT.

The rearrangement uses TRBV29-1 and TRBJ1-2, with 7 bases matching TRBD1. The CDR3 extends over 11 amino acids. Germline lookup yields CDR1 SQVTM and CDR2 ANQGSEA. The trim removed 4 bases at V and 5 bases at J, leaving 1 base unmatched. CDR3 residues: CSVAGGYGYTF. The CDR3 DNA sequence: TGCAGCGTTGCAGGGGGATATGGCTACACCTTC.

The V and J genes are TRBV5-6 and TRBJ2-3; the D is unclear. Trimming removed 1 base at V and 2 bases at J, with 11 bases between. This CDR3 contains 15 residues. Germline-derived CDR1 and CDR2 are SGHDT and YYEEEE. In DNA form, the CDR3 reads TGTGCCAGCAGCTTGAGGCAGCATCTCACAGATACGCAGTATTTT. Translating it yields CASSLRQHLTDTQYF.

V and J are TRBV28 and TRBJ1-1, with 8 bases lining up with TRBD1. The germline V gene encodes CDR1 MDHEN and CDR2 SYDVKM. The CDR3 sequence is 14 residues long. J gave up 2 bases and V 3 bases, and 2 bases lay outside the gene matches. CDR3 in DNA: TGTGCCAGCAGTTTCAGGGGGCCCAACACTGAAGCTTTCTTT. Its protein product is CASSFRGPNTEAFF.

This clone was counted only a few times. The rearrangement links TRBV9 to TRBJ1-4; 7 bases align to TRBD1. This CDR3 has 16 residues. Germline assignment: CDR1 SGDLS and CDR2 YYNGEE. V lost 0 bases, J lost 5 bases, and 7 bases stayed unmatched. CDR3 bases: TGTGCCAGCAGCGTAGCTACGGGACAGCCAAATGAAAAACTGTTTTTT. This codes for CASSVATGQPNEKLFF.

V gene TRBV10-3 combines with J gene TRBJ2-1; the D is unclear. Germline V gene sequence: CDR1 ENHRY, CDR2 SYGVKD. V was clipped by 2 bases and J by 1 base, with 9 bases between them. This CDR3 comprises 15 residues. The CDR3 region is CAISEGVGSYNEQFF. The DNA of the CDR3 is TGTGCCATCAGTGAGGGGGTAGGTTCCTACAATGAGCAGTTCTTC.

The chain combines TRBV6-1 with TRBJ1-4, with D possibly matching TRBD1 (5 bases). Germline CDR1 MNHNS, CDR2 SASEGT. CDR3 length equals 15 residues. Trimming took off 0 bases at V and 4 bases at J, with 9 bases between the two ends. The CDR3 protein is CASSEAPTVNEKLFF. In DNA, the CDR3 is TGTGCCAGCAGTGAAGCCCCGACAGTTAATGAAAAACTGTTTTTT.

The chain recombines TRBV5-1 with TRBJ2-5, with TRBD1 as a possible D gene (6 bases). Germline CDR1 and CDR2: SGHRS and YFSETQ. Trimming left V 4 bases short and J 5 bases short, with 21 bases between. The CDR3 runs to 16 residues. The CDR3, as DNA: TGCGCCAGCAGCCCCACCGGGACACCGAATCGGGAGACCCAGTACTTC. Amino acid sequence: CASSPTGTPNRETQYF.

This rearrangement joins TRBV12-3 or TRBV12-4 to TRBJ1-5, with D possibly being TRBD1 (5 bases). Trimming left V 5 bases short and J 8 bases short, with 10 bases between. The CDR3 contains 12 residues. The CDR3 here is CASSPGHEPQHF. In nucleotides, the CDR3 is TGTGCCAGCAGTCCCGGACACGAGCCCCAGCATTTT.

The table lists this clone with a few counts. V is TRBV5-4 and J is TRBJ2-3; tentatively, D is TRBD2 (5 bases). V gave up 1 base and J gave up 3 bases, with 15 bases separating them. Germline V lookup: CDR1 SGHNT, CDR2 YYREEE (reference sequence). This CDR3 has 16 amino acids. In nucleotides, the CDR3 is TGTGCCAGCAGCTTGCAAGGCGGAACGGGGACAGATACGCAGTATTTT. It yields the protein CASSLQGGTGTDTQYF. The variable domain in full, with the rest retrieved from reference TRBV5-4 and TRBJ2-3, is ETGVTQSPTHLIKTRGQQVTLRCSSQSGHNTVSWYQQALGQGPQFIFQYYREEENGRGNFPPRFSGLQFPNYSSELNVNALELDDSALYLCASSLQGGTGTDTQYFGPGTRLTVL.

The chain links TRBV19 to TRBJ1-2; D call uncertain. V shed 3 bases and J shed 4 bases, with 6 bases lying between them. This CDR3 contains 12 residues. Germline CDR1 and CDR2: LNHDA and SQIVND (reference sequence). CDR3 region: CASSISGYGYTF. As DNA, the CDR3 is TGTGCCAGTAGTATTTCGGGCTATGGCTACACCTTC.

This clone was counted a single time. The V call is TRBV2, the J call TRBJ1-2; a weak D match, TRBD1 (6 bases). V was trimmed by 6 bases and J by 0 bases, leaving 17 bases between them. The CDR3 extends over 16 amino acids. The germline gives CDR1 SNHLY, CDR2 FYNNEI. The CDR3 bases are TGTGCCAGCAGGTCAGGGGTGAGCTTAGCTAACTATGGCTACACCTTC. Translating gives CASRSGVSLANYGYTF.

A remark on this clone: The sample contains more than one DNA sequence encoding this CDR3. The V gene is TRBV6-2 or TRBV6-3, the J gene TRBJ1-1; TRBD1 might be the D (5 bases). The V and J ends lost 2 bases and 3 bases respectively, with 16 bases between them. Per the germline V gene, CDR1 is MNHEY and CDR2 is SVGEGT. The CDR3 has 16 amino acids. CDR3 in amino acids: CASSYPSGGADTEAFF. DNA of the CDR3: TGTGCCAGCAGTTACCCGTCCGGTGGGGCGGACACTGAAGCTTTCTTT.

The CDR3 region is CASMYTGADTQYF. CDR3 sequence (DNA): TGTGCCAGCATGTACACTGGGGCAGATACGCAGTATTTT. V is TRBV6-5 and J is TRBJ2-3, with D uncertain. Trimming took 7 bases from V and 4 from J, leaving 12 bases between them. The CDR3 has 13 residues. The V gene's germline CDR1 is MNHEY and CDR2 SVGAGI.

This clone was observed a handful of times. CDR3 residues: CASSQHPEGQPQHF. Written as DNA, the CDR3 is TGCGCCAGCAGCCAACATCCAGAGGGTCAGCCCCAGCATTTT. The chain links TRBV4-1 to TRBJ1-5; D remains unclear. Trimming removed 2 bases at V and 6 bases at J, with 11 bases between. Per the germline V gene, CDR1 is MGHRA and CDR2 is YSYEKL. The CDR3 totals 14 residues.